A single sample is the source of the 32 T cell receptor beta chains below, sequenced in a study of shared clonotypes between healthy human individuals. TCRdb's table, derived via immunoSEQ multiplex PCR, lists solely in-frame clones and lacks some. The sample yields hundreds of thousands of clones, roughly 72% seen once. What was sequenced was PBMCs. The receptor set was obtained from a woman aged 40-49 years in good health. Some clones in this sample may be carry-over from other donors' samples.

The rearrangement uses TRBV18 and TRBJ2-1; 13 nucleotides agree with TRBD2. V shed 4 bases, J shed 6 bases, and the junction held 9 bases outside the gene matches. The CDR3 is 17 residues long. Germline V gene sequence: CDR1 KGHSH, CDR2 LQKENI. The CDR3 loop is CASSRQKLAGGGNEQFF. The CDR3 DNA follows: TGTGCCAGCTCACGGCAGAAACTAGCGGGAGGGGGCAATGAGCAGTTCTTC.

The rearrangement links TRBV4-1 to TRBJ2-1; 7 nucleotides line up with TRBD2. V lost 1 base and J lost 0; bases outside the gene matches: 6. The CDR3 contains 17 residues. Germline V CDR1 and CDR2: MGHRA, YSYEKL. CDR3 sequence (DNA): TGCGCCAGCAGCCAAGGGGCGACTAGCTACTCCTACAATGAGCAGTTCTTC. This sequence encodes CASSQGATSYSYNEQFF.

CDR3 region: CASSSPSGPDTQYF. The CDR3 DNA is TGTGCCAGCAGTTCCCCCTCGGGACCGGATACGCAGTATTTT. The V call is TRBV28, the J call TRBJ2-3; the D gene could be TRBD1 or TRBD2 (5 bases each). Trimming removed 4 bases from V and 6 bases from J, with 14 bases in between. CDR3 size: 14 residues. Germline-derived CDR1 and CDR2 are MDHEN and SYDVKM.

This clone has just a few counts. The same CDR3 can be traced to other DNA sequences in this sample. In DNA form, the CDR3 reads TGTGCCAGCAGCGTGAGCGGGAGGGCCAACGAGCAGTACTTC. It codes for CASSVSGRANEQYF. The V and J genes are TRBV9 and TRBJ2-7; 10 bases fit TRBD2. In germline, CDR1 is SGDLS, CDR2 YYNGEE. V shed 2 bases, J shed 5 bases, and the junction held 4 bases outside the gene matches. The CDR3 is 14 residues long.

The chain couples TRBV28 to TRBJ2-1; 7 bases line up with TRBD2. V was clipped by 4 bases and J by 6 bases; unmatched bases: 0. CDR3 length: 12 amino acids. Germline CDR1 reads MDHEN; CDR2 reads SYDVKM. The CDR3 DNA sequence: TGTGCCAGCAGTTGGGGGGGCAATGAGCAGTTCTTC. Translated: CASSWGGNEQFF.

This clone came up a few times. V gene TRBV7-8 combines with J gene TRBJ2-1; 13 bases line up with TRBD2. From germline, CDR1 is SGHVS and CDR2 FQNEAQ. The V gene end was trimmed by 4 bases and the J gene end by 8 bases; junction bases not matched to a gene: 8. This CDR3 is 16 amino acids long. CDR3 residues: CASSSRTSGSGDEQFF. The CDR3 DNA follows: TGTGCCAGCAGCTCCCGGACTAGCGGGAGTGGGGATGAGCAGTTCTTC. The whole variable domain, filled in from reference TRBV7-8 and TRBJ2-1, reads GAGVSQSPRYKVAKRGQDVALRCDPISGHVSLFWYQQALGQGPEFLTYFQNEAQLDKSGLPSDRFFAERPEGSVSTLKIQRTQQEDSAVYLCASSSRTSGSGDEQFFGPGTRLTVL.

The gene calls are TRBV4-2 and TRBJ2-3, with 12 bases that match TRBD2. The V segment lost 0 bases and the J segment 2 bases; nucleotides outside the gene matches: 6. The length of the CDR3 is 18 residues. The germline CDR1 and CDR2 sequences are LGHNA and YNFKEQ. The CDR3 region is CASSQDLAGGPITDTQYF. CDR3 coding DNA: TGTGCCAGCAGCCAAGATCTAGCGGGAGGGCCAATCACAGATACGCAGTATTTT.

This clone has just one count. The V gene is TRBV19, the J gene TRBJ2-2; 10 bases map to TRBD2. CDR1 LNHDA and CDR2 SQIVND come from the germline V gene (reference sequence). This CDR3 has 16 amino acids. V lost 7 bases and J lost 5; bases outside the gene matches: 10. For the CDR3, the DNA is TGTGCCAGTACGTCCGGTAGCGGGAGGTTGACCGGGGAGCTGTTTTTT. It yields the protein CASTSGSGRLTGELFF. The full variable domain, completed using reference TRBV19 and TRBJ2-2, is DGGITQSPKYLFRKEGQNVTLSCEQNLNHDAMYWYRQDPGQGLRLIYYSQIVNDFQKGDIAEGYSVSREKKESFPLTVTSAQKNPTAFYLCASTSGSGRLTGELFFGEGSRLTVL.

V usage is TRBV4-1 and J usage is TRBJ2-3; D is perhaps TRBD2 (6 bases). From germline, CDR1 is MGHRA and CDR2 YSYEKL. The CDR3 runs to 15 residues. The V end was cut by 3 bases, the J end by 1 base, with 11 bases between. CDR3 bases: TGCGCCAGCAGCCACGAGGCGGGGCGCACAGATACGCAGTATTTT. Translated: CASSHEAGRTDTQYF.

This chain joins TRBV2 and TRBJ1-1, with 8 bases lining up with TRBD1. Unmatched junction bases numbered 4, after V lost 6 bases and J lost 1 base. Looked up from germline, CDR1 is SNHLY and CDR2 is FYNNEI. The CDR3 spans 14 residues. The CDR3 loop is CASSLDRGNTEAFF. The CDR3 DNA reads TGTGCCAGCAGCCTCGACAGGGGGAACACTGAAGCTTTCTTT.

CDR3 sequence: CASSLRTSGSNEQYF. CDR3 bases: TGCGCCAGCAGCTTGAGGACTAGCGGGAGCAACGAGCAGTACTTC. This chain links TRBV5-1 with TRBJ2-7; TRBD2 matches 13 bases. The J segment lost 5 bases and the V segment lost 1 base, leaving 3 bases of the junction unmatched. CDR1 and CDR2 from the germline V gene are SGHRS and YFSETQ. CDR3 length: 15 amino acids. Drawing the rest from reference TRBV5-1 and TRBJ2-7, the complete variable domain is KAGVTQTPRYLIKTRGQQVTLSCSPISGHRSVSWYQQTPGQGLQFLFEYFSETQRNKGNFPGRFSGRQFSNSRSEMNVSTLELGDSALYLCASSLRTSGSNEQYFGPGTRLTVT.

The V gene is TRBV11-3, the J gene TRBJ2-2; the match to TRBD1 covers 9 bases. Losses at the gene ends were 3 bases for V and 8 bases for J; bases not matched to a gene: 10. The CDR3 covers 16 residues. Germline CDR1 SGHNT, CDR2 YENEEA. The CDR3 nucleotides read TGTGCCAGCAGCTTGGGACAGGGTTTTGGTGAGGGGGAGCTGTTTTTT. This gives the protein CASSLGQGFGEGELFF.

The chain employs TRBV10-1 and TRBJ2-3; 14 bases line up with TRBD2. CDR3 length equals 17 residues. The germline CDR1 and CDR2 sequences are WNHNN and SYGVQD (reference sequence). Unmatched junction bases numbered 9, after V lost 4 bases and J lost 6 bases. CDR3 DNA sequence: TGCGCCAGCAGTGGACTAGCGGGAGGGCCGGGTTTCGATACGCAGTATTTT. Translated: CASSGLAGGPGFDTQYF.

About this clone: This may arise from a read error, as a much more abundant clone is one base away. The CDR3 DNA reads as TGTGCCATGCTCGGGGGATTTTCCGGACAGAGCCTCTATGGCCACACCTTC. Amino acids: CAMLGGFSGQSLYGHTF. This sequence joins TRBV2 and TRBJ1-2; perhaps TRBD1 as D (6 bases). The V gene's germline CDR1 is SNHLY and CDR2 FYNNEI. CDR3 length equals 17 residues.

This chain joins TRBV30 and TRBJ1-1, with a weak D call TRBD1 (5 bases). Germline values: CDR1 GTSNPN, CDR2 SVGIG (reference sequence). Trimming pared 5 bases from V and 1 base from J, leaving 14 bases between. The CDR3 is 14 amino acids. DNA for the CDR3: TGTGCCTGGTGGGGGGGGGTACCGAACACTGAAGCTTTCTTT. Translating gives CAWWGGVPNTEAFF.

In regard to this clone: Other DNA sequences in this sample translate to the same CDR3. The chain has TRBV18 and TRBJ1-1; D unclear. The CDR3 loop spans 12 amino acids. In germline, CDR1 is KGHSH, CDR2 LQKENI. V shed 5 bases and J shed 0 bases, with 4 bases lying between them. CDR3 in amino acids: CASSLLNTEAFF. CDR3 bases: TGTGCCAGCTCATTGCTGAACACTGAAGCTTTCTTT.

CDR3 amino acids: CASRHGAGGETQYF. The CDR3 region has the DNA TGTGCCAGCAGACACGGGGCAGGCGGGGAGACCCAGTACTTC. The J gene is TRBJ2-5, the V gene TRBV6-6; D assignment may be TRBD1 or TRBD2 (5 bases each). V dropped 6 bases and J dropped 5 bases, with 16 bases sitting between them. The CDR3 covers 14 residues. The germline V gene has CDR1 MNHNY and CDR2 SVGAGI (reference sequence).

V gene TRBV30 combines with J gene TRBJ2-2, with D possibly matching TRBD1 (6 bases). The V end lost 4 bases, the J end lost 0 bases, and 12 bases lay between the germline ends. Germline CDR1 GTSNPN, CDR2 SVGIG (reference sequence). The CDR3 runs 15 residues. Here the CDR3 reads CAWTPDRSNTGELFF. The CDR3 nucleotides are TGTGCCTGGACTCCTGACAGGTCGAACACCGGGGAGCTGTTTTTT.

This clone was counted a single time. The chain links TRBV6-4 to TRBJ1-4, with TRBD1 matching 7 bases. This CDR3 is built from 14 residues. The V gene's germline CDR1 is MRHNA and CDR2 SNTAGT. V was pared by 6 bases and J by 2 bases, with 3 bases of the junction left unmatched. CDR3 nucleotide sequence: TGTGCCAGCAGGCTGGGACAGACTAATGAAAAACTGTTTTTT. It translates to CASRLGQTNEKLFF.

The chain combines TRBV11-3 with TRBJ2-1, with D possibly TRBD1 on 6 matching bases. The CDR3 spans 13 residues. Trimming shortened V by 3 bases and J by 9 bases, and 12 bases separated the two germline ends. Per germline, CDR1 SGHNT and CDR2 YENEEA. CDR3 in amino acids: CASSFLQGTEQFF. CDR3 bases: TGTGCCAGCAGCTTCTTACAGGGTACTGAGCAGTTCTTC.

The genes are TRBV5-1 and TRBJ1-4; no reliable D call. Trimming took off 1 base at V and 6 bases at J, with 13 bases between the two ends. The CDR3 totals 15 residues. CDR1 is SGHRS, CDR2 YFSETQ, per germline. The CDR3 sequence is CASSLWGDRDEKLFF. DNA for the CDR3: TGCGCCAGCAGCTTGTGGGGTGATCGGGATGAAAAACTGTTTTTT. The whole variable domain, filled in from reference TRBV5-1 and TRBJ1-4, reads KAGVTQTPRYLIKTRGQQVTLSCSPISGHRSVSWYQQTPGQGLQFLFEYFSETQRNKGNFPGRFSGRQFSNSRSEMNVSTLELGDSALYLCASSLWGDRDEKLFFGSGTQLSVL.

Note on this clone: The junction departs from the called germline gene at one end, perhaps through a read error. The chain's CDR3 is CASREVTTLKGYTF. CDR3 bases: TGTGCCAGCAGAGAAGTCACAACGCTGAAAGGCTACACCTTC. The genes are TRBV6-1 and TRBJ1-2; D call uncertain. The CDR3 covers 14 residues. Per the germline V gene, CDR1 is MNHNS and CDR2 is SASEGT.

This clone was counted a few times. CDR3: CASSFAGTGSEKLFF. The CDR3 DNA reads as TGTGCCAGCAGTTTTGCCGGGACAGGGAGTGAAAAACTGTTTTTT. The V and J genes are TRBV27 and TRBJ1-4, with 9 bases lining up with TRBD1. The CDR3 sequence is 15 residues long. J gave up 7 bases and V 3 bases, and 6 bases lay outside the gene matches. The V gene's germline CDR1 is MNHEY and CDR2 SMNVEV (reference sequence).

This clone was recorded once. The rearrangement joins TRBV30 to TRBJ1-5; unclear D gene. Trimming removed 1 base from V and 4 bases from J, with 8 bases in between. Germline V gene lookup returns CDR1 GTSNPN and CDR2 SVGIG (reference sequence). This CDR3 region has 13 residues. The CDR3 reads CAWSGDLNQPQHF. The CDR3 bases are TGTGCCTGGAGTGGAGACTTAAATCAGCCCCAGCATTTT.

This clone was seen many times. J is TRBJ2-3 and V is TRBV5-4; no reliable D call. The germline CDR1 and CDR2 sequences are SGHNT and YYREEE (reference sequence). There are 12 residues in the CDR3. V lost 4 bases and J lost 4, with 7 bases in between. CDR3 region: CASSAQSDTQYF. CDR3 nucleotide sequence: TGTGCCAGCAGCGCACAATCAGATACGCAGTATTTT.

The chain carries TRBV15 and TRBJ2-5, with D possibly being TRBD1 or TRBD2 (5 bases each). There are 17 residues in the CDR3. The germline V gene has CDR1 LNHNV and CDR2 YYDKDF (reference sequence). The V gene lost 0 bases and the J gene lost 5 bases, with 19 bases spanning the gap. The CDR3: CATSRDQWGRQSETQYF. The DNA of the CDR3 is TGTGCCACCAGCAGAGATCAGTGGGGGAGACAGTCCGAGACCCAGTACTTC. The variable domain in full, with the rest retrieved from reference TRBV15 and TRBJ2-5, is DAMVIQNPRYQVTQFGKPVTLSCSQTLNHNVMYWYQQKSSQAPKLLFHYYDKDFNNEADTPDNFQSRRPNTSFCFLDIRSPGLGDTAMYLCATSRDQWGRQSETQYFGPGTRLLVL.

The CDR3, as DNA: TGTGCCAGCATACTACGACAGGAAGAAGCTTTCTTT. Its translation is CASILRQEEAFF. This chain links TRBV28 with TRBJ1-1; D may be TRBD1 (6 bases). The CDR3 is 12 amino acids. Trimming left V 7 bases short and J 8 bases short, with 14 bases between. Germline V gives CDR1 MDHEN, CDR2 SYDVKM. Filled out from reference TRBV28 and TRBJ1-1, the complete variable domain reads DVKVTQSSRYLVKRTGEKVFLECVQDMDHENMFWYRQDPGLGLRLIYFSYDVKMKEKGDIPEGYSVSREKKERFSLILESASTNQTSMYLCASILRQEEAFFGQGTRLTVV.

The V call is TRBV28, the J call TRBJ2-1; D is unresolved. Germline values: CDR1 MDHEN, CDR2 SYDVKM. The germline V and J ends were trimmed by 2 bases and 9 bases, with 11 bases remaining between them. The CDR3 sequence is 13 residues long. CDR3 protein: CASSLIHSGEQFF. CDR3 nucleotide sequence: TGTGCCAGCAGTTTAATCCACTCGGGTGAGCAGTTCTTC.

To note about this clone: This likely stems from a read error, as it lies one base from a far larger clone. CDR3 nucleotide sequence: TGTGCCTGGAGTGTTACGGGGTTCTCTGGGGCCAACGTCCTGGCTTTC. This translates into CAWSVTGFSGANVLAF. V is TRBV30 and J is TRBJ2-6, with D possibly being TRBD1 or TRBD2 (5 bases each). Germline lookup yields CDR1 GTSNPN and CDR2 SVGIG (reference sequence). The CDR3 consists of 16 residues. Drawing the rest from reference TRBV30 and TRBJ2-6, the complete variable domain is SQTIHQWPATLVQPVGSPLSLECTVEGTSNPNLYWYRQAAGRGLQLLFYSVGIGQISSEVPQNLSASRPQDRQFILSSKKLLLSDSGFYLCAWSVTGFSGANVLAFGAGSRLTVL.

J is TRBJ1-5 and V is TRBV28; tentative D call: TRBD1 (5 bases). The germline gives CDR1 MDHEN, CDR2 SYDVKM. CDR3 length: 15 residues. Trimming cost V 1 base and J 0 bases, with 7 bases left between them. CDR3 DNA: TGTGCCAGCAGTTTATCGGGGGATAGCAATCAGCCCCAGCATTTT. Translating it yields CASSLSGDSNQPQHF.

J is TRBJ2-3 and V is TRBV30; D is uncertain. Per the germline V gene, CDR1 is GTSNPN and CDR2 is SVGIG (reference sequence). V was clipped by 5 bases and J by 0 bases, with 12 bases between them. The CDR3 runs to 14 residues. The CDR3 loop is CAWVKGLSTDTQYF. DNA for the CDR3: TGTGCCTGGGTAAAGGGCCTCAGCACAGATACGCAGTATTTT.

V usage is TRBV7-9 and J usage is TRBJ2-5; no clear D gene. The CDR3 extends over 12 amino acids. CDR1 SEHNR and CDR2 FQNEAQ come from the germline V gene (reference sequence). Trimming took off 5 bases at V and 7 bases at J, with 11 bases between the two ends. The CDR3 nucleotides are TGTGCCAGCAGCGACCGATTGGGGACCCAGTACTTC. This encodes CASSDRLGTQYF.